This T cell receptor (beta chain) was identified in a study of blood T cell repertoires in COVID-19. Assay: immunoSEQ multiplex PCR; the TCRdb copy retains only in-frame clones and omits some. Among 300,000 to 400,000 clones listed, under 95% were seen once. Sequencing used peripheral blood. This TCR derives from a woman younger than 35 who had recovered from COVID-19.

In DNA, the CDR3 is TGTGCCAGCAGCTGGGGCGGGAGCCACAATGAGCAGTTCTTC. Encoded protein: CASSWGGSHNEQFF. The rearrangement links TRBV7-9 to TRBJ2-1; the match to TRBD2 covers 7 bases. CDR1 and CDR2 from the germline V gene are SEHNR and FQNEAQ (reference sequence). V shed 4 bases, J shed 5 bases, and the junction held 5 bases outside the gene matches. The CDR3 loop spans 14 amino acids. Variable domain in full (rest from reference TRBV7-9 and TRBJ2-1): DTGVSQNPRHKITKRGQNVTFRCDPISEHNRLYWYRQTLGQGPEFLTYFQNEAQLEKSRLLSDRFSAERPKGSFSTLEIQRTEQGDSAMYLCASSWGGSHNEQFFGPGTRLTVL.